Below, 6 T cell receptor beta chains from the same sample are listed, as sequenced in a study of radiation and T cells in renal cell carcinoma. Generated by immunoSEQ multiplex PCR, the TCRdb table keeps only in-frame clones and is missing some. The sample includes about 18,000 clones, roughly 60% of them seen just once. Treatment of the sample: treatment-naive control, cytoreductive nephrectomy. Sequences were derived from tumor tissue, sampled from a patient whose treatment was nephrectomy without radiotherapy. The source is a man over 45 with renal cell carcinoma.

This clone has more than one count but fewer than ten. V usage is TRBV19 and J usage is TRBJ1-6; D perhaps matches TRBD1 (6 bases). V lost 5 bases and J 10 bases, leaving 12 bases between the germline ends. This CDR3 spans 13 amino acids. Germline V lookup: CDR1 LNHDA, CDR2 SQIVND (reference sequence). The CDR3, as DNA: TGTGCCAGTAGTTCACAGGGAGGATCACCCCTCCACTTT. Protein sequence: CASSSQGGSPLHF. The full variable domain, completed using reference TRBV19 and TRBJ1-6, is DGGITQSPKYLFRKEGQNVTLSCEQNLNHDAMYWYRQDPGQGLRLIYYSQIVNDFQKGDIAEGYSVSREKKESFPLTVTSAQKNPTAFYLCASSSQGGSPLHFGNGTRLTVT.

CDR3 sequence reads: CASSNPYATGEDTEAFF. For the CDR3, the DNA is TGTGCCAGCAGTAACCCCTACGCGACAGGGGAGGACACTGAAGCTTTCTTT. This sequence joins TRBV2 and TRBJ1-1, with 8 bases matching TRBD1. Germline V gene sequence: CDR1 SNHLY, CDR2 FYNNEI. The CDR3 has 17 residues. Unmatched junction bases numbered 14, after V lost 5 bases and J lost 3 bases.

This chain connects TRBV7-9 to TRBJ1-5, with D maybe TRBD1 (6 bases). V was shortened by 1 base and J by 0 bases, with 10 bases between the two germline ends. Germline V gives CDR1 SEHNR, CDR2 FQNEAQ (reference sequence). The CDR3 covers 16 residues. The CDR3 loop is CASSLVGGGSNQPQHF. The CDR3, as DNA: TGTGCCAGCAGCTTAGTAGGGGGGGGTAGCAATCAGCCCCAGCATTTT.

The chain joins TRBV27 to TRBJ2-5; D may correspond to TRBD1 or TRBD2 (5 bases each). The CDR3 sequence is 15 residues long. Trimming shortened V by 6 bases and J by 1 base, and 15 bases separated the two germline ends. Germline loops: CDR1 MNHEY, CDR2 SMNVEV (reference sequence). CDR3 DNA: TGTGCCAGCAGCCATGAATGGGGGAGCCAAGAGACCCAGTACTTC. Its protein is CASSHEWGSQETQYF.

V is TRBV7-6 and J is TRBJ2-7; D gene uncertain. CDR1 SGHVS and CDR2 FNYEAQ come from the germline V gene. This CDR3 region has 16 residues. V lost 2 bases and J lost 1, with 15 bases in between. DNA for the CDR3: TGTGCCAGCAGCTTAACCAACAGTCTTATTTCCTACGAGCAGTACTTC. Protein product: CASSLTNSLISYEQYF.

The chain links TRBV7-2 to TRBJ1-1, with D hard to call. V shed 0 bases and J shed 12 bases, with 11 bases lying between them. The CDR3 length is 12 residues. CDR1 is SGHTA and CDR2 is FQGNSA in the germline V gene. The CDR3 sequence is CASSLASDWTFF. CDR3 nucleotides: TGTGCCAGCAGCTTAGCAAGTGACTGGACTTTCTTT.